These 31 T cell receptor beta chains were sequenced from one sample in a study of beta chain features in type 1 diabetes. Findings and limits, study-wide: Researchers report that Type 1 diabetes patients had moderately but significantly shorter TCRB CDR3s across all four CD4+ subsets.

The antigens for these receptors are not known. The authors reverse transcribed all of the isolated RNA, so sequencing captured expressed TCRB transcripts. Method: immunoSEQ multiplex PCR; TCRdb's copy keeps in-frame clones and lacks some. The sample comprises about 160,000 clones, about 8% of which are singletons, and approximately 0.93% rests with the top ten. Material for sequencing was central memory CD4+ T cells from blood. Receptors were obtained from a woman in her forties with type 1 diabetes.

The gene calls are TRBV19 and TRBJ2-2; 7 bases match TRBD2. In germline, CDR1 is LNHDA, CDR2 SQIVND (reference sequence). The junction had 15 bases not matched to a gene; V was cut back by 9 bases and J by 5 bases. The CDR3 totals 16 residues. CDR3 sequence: CASSDLWREITGELFF. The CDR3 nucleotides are TGTGCCAGCTCCGACTTGTGGCGGGAGATTACCGGGGAGCTGTTTTTT.

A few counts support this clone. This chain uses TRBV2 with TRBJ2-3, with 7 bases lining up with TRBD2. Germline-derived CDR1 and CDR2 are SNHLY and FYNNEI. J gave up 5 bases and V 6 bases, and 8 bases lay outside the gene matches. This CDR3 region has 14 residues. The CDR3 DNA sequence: TGTGCCAGCAGCTCAGGACTAGTGGGAGATACGCAGTATTTT. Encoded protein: CASSSGLVGDTQYF. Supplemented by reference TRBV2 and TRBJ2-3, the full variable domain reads EPEVTQTPSHQVTQMGQEVILRCVPISNHLYFYWYRQILGQKVEFLVSFYNNEISEKSEIFDDQFSVERPDGSNFTLKIRSTKLEDSAMYFCASSSGLVGDTQYFGPGTRLTVL.

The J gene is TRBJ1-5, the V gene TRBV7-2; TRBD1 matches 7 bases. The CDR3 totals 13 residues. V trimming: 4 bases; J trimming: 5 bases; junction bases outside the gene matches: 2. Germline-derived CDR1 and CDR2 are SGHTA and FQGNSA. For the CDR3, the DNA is TGTGCCAGCAGCTCCGACAGGGATCAGCCCCAGCATTTT. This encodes CASSSDRDQPQHF.

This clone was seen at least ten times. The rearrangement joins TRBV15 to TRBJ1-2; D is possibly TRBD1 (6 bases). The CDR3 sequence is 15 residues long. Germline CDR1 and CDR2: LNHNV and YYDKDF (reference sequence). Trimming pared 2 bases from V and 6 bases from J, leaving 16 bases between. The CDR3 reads CATSRSTGRGDGYTF. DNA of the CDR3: TGTGCCACCAGCAGATCCACAGGGAGAGGGGATGGCTACACCTTC.

In DNA, the CDR3 is TGCGCCAGCAGCGCCTCTAGCTTCGATGAGCAGTTCTTC. The encoded protein is CASSASSFDEQFF. The rearrangement links TRBV5-1 to TRBJ2-1; a possible D gene is TRBD2 (5 bases). V dropped 4 bases and J dropped 8 bases, with 13 bases sitting between them. Germline V gives CDR1 SGHRS, CDR2 YFSETQ. This CDR3 is built from 13 residues.

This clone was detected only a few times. CDR3 nucleotides: TGTGCCAGCAGTGTCGTGACAGGGTTCTATGGCTACACCTTC. It encodes CASSVVTGFYGYTF. This rearrangement joins TRBV2 to TRBJ1-2, with 7 positions matching TRBD1. CDR1 and CDR2 (germline): SNHLY, FYNNEI. Germline trimming cut 4 bases from V and 4 bases from J; bases unmatched to any gene: 6. The CDR3 runs to 14 residues.

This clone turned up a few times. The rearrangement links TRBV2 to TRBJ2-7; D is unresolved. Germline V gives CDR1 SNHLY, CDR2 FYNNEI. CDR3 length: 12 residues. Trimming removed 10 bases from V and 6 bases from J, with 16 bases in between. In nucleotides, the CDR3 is TGTGCCACCAGGTTAATGCAGTCCGAGCAGTACTTC. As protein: CATRLMQSEQYF.

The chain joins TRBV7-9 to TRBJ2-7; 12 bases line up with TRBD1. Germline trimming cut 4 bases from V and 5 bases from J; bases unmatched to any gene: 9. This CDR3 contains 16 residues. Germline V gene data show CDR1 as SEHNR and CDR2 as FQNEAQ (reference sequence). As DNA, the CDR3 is TGTGCCAGCAGCTACAAAATCGGGACAGGGGGCGACGAGCAGTACTTC. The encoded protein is CASSYKIGTGGDEQYF.

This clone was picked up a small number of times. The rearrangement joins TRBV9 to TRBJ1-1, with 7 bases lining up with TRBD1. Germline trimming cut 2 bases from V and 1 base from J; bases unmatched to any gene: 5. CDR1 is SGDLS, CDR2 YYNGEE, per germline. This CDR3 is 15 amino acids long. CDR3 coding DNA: TGTGCCAGCAGCGTCACGGGACAGTCGAACACTGAAGCTTTCTTT. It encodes CASSVTGQSNTEAFF.

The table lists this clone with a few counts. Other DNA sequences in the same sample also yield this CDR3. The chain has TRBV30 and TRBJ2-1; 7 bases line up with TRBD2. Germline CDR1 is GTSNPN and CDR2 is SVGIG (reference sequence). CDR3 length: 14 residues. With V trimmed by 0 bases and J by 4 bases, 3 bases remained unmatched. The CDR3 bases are TGTGCCTGGAGTGTACTAGCGTTATACAATGAGCAGTTCTTC. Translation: CAWSVLALYNEQFF.

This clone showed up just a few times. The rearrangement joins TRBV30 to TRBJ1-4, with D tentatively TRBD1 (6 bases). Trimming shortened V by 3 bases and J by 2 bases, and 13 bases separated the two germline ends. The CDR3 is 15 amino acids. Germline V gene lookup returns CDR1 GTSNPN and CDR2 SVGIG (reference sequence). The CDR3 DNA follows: TGTGCCTGGAGGACTCAGGGGCGTACTAATGAAAAACTGTTTTTT. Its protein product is CAWRTQGRTNEKLFF.

DNA for the CDR3: TGTGCTAGTGCGATCGAGGAGGAGACCCAGTACTTC. Translated: CASAIEEETQYF. This sequence joins TRBV12-5 and TRBJ2-5; D not certain. Germline V gene sequence: CDR1 LGHNT, CDR2 FRNRAP. V was trimmed by 7 bases and J by 5 bases, leaving 11 bases between them. The CDR3 consists of 12 residues.

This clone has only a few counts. CDR3 bases: TGTGCCAGCAGCGACAGGGGGGTCGCTGGAAACACCATATATTTT. Protein sequence: CASSDRGVAGNTIYF. The chain is built from TRBV7-9 and TRBJ1-3; 9 bases line up with TRBD1. From germline, CDR1 is SEHNR and CDR2 FQNEAQ (reference sequence). This CDR3 spans 15 amino acids. Unmatched junction bases numbered 4, after V lost 5 bases and J lost 2 bases.

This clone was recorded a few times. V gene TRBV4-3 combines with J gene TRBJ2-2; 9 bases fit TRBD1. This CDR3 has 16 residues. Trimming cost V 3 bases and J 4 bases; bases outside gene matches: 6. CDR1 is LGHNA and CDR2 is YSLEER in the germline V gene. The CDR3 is CASSHTPGQGTGELFF. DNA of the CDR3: TGCGCCAGCAGCCATACCCCGGGACAGGGCACCGGGGAGCTGTTTTTT.

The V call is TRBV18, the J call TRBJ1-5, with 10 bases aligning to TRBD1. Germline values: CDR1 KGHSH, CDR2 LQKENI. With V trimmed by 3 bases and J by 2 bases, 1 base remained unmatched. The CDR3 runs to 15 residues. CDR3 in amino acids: CASSPGTGGNQPQHF. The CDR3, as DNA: TGTGCCAGCTCACCCGGGACAGGGGGCAATCAGCCCCAGCATTTT.

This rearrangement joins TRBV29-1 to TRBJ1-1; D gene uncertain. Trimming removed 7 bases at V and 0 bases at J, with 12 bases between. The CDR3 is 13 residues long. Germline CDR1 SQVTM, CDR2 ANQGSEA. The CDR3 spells CSANRGLNTEAFF. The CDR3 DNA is TGCAGCGCTAACCGGGGTCTGAACACTGAAGCTTTCTTT.

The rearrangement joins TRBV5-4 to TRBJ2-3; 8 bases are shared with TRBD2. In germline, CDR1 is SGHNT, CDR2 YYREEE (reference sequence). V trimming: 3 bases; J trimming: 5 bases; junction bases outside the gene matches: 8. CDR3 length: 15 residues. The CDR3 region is CASSSGLVGRDTQYF. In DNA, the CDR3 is TGTGCCAGCAGCTCGGGACTAGTGGGGCGAGATACGCAGTATTTT.

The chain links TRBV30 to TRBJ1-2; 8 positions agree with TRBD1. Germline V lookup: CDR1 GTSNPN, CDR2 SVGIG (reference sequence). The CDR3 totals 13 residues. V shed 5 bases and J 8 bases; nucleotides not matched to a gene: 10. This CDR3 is CAWDRTGFGGYTF. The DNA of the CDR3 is TGTGCCTGGGACAGGACAGGGTTCGGCGGCTACACCTTC.

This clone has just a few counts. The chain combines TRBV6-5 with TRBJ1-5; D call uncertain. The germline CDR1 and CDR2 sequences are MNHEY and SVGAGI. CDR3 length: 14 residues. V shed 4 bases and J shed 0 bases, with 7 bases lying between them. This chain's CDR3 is CASSSQNSNQPQHF. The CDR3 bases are TGTGCCAGCAGTTCGCAGAATAGCAATCAGCCCCAGCATTTT.

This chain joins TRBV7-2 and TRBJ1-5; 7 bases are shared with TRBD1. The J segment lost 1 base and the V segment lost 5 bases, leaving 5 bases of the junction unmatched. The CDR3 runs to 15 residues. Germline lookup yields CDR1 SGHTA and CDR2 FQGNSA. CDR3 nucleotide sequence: TGTGCCAGCAGCCCGAAGACAGGGAGCAATCAGCCCCAGCATTTT. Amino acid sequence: CASSPKTGSNQPQHF.

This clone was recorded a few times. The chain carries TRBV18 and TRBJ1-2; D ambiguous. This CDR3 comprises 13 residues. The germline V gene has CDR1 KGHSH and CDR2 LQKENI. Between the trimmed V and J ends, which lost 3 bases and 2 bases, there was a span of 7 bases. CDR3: CASSPEENYGYTF. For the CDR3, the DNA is TGTGCCAGCTCACCGGAGGAGAACTATGGCTACACCTTC.

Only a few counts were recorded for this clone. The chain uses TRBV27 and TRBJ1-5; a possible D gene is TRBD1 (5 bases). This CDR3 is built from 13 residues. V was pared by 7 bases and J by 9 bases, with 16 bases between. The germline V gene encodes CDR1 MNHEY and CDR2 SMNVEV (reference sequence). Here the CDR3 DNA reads TGTGCCAGCAATCCAGGGCCGGGTAGGCCCCAGCATTTT. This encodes CASNPGPGRPQHF.

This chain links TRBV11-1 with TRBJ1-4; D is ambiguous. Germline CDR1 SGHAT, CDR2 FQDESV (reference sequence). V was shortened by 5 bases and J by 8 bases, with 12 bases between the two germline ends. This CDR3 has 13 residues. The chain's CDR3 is CASSPSEEEKLFF. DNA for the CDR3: TGTGCCAGCAGCCCGTCCGAGGAGGAAAAACTGTTTTTT.

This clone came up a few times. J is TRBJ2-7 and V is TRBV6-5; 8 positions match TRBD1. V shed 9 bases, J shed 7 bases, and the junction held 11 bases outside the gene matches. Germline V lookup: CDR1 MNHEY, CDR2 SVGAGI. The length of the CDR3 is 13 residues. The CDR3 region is CASTAQGGPEQYF. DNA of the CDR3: TGTGCCAGTACCGCACAGGGGGGTCCAGAGCAGTACTTC.

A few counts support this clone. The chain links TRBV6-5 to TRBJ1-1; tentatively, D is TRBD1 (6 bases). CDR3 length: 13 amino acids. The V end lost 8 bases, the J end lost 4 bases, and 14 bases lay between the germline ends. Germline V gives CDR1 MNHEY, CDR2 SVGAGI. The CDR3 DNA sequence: TGTGCCAGCGTAACAGGGTTGGGCACTGAAGCTTTCTTT. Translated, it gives CASVTGLGTEAFF.

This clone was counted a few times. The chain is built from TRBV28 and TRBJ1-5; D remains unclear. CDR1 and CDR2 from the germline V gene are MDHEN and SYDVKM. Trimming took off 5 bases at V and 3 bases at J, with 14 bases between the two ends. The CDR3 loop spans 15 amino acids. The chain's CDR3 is CASSLVTPNNQPQHF. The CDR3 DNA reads TGTGCCAGCAGTCTCGTAACCCCTAACAATCAGCCCCAGCATTTT.

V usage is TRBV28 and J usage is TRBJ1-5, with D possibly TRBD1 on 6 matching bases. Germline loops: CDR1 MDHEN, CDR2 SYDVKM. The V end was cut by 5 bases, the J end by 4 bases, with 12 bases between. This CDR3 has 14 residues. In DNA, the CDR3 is TGTGCCAGCAGTACAGGGTTCTGGAATCAGCCCCAGCATTTT. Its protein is CASSTGFWNQPQHF.

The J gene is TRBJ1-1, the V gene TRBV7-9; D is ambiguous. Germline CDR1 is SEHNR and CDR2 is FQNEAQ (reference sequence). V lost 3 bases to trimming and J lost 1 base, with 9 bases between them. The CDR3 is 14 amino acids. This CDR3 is CASSFSDRNTEAFF. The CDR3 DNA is TGTGCCAGCAGCTTCTCCGATAGGAACACTGAAGCTTTCTTT.

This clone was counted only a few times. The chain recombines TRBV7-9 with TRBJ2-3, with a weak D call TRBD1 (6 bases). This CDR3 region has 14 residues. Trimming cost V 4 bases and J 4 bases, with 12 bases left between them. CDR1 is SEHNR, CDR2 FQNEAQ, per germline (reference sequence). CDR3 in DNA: TGTGCCAGCAGCTCGGGACACCCACCAGATACGCAGTATTTT. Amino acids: CASSSGHPPDTQYF.

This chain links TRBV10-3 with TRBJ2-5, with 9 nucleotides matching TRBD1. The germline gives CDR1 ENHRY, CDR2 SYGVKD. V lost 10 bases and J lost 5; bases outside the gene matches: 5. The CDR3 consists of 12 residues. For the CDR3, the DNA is TGTGCCAGCAGGGGACAGGGTGAGACCCAGTACTTC. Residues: CASRGQGETQYF.

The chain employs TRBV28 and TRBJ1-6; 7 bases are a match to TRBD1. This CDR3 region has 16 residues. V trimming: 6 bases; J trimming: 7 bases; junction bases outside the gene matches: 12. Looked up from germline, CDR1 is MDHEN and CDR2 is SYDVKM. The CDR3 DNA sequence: TGTGCCAGCAGCCCCCCCCTCGGGACAGTAAATTCACCCCTCCACTTT. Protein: CASSPPLGTVNSPLHF.